The next 19 T cell receptor beta chains were all read from a single sample in a study of tumor-infiltrating lymphocytes in primary liver carcinoma. The researchers produced TCR beta cDNA from approximately 460 ng total RNA with a constant-region primer. A slightly modified ARM-PCR protocol with three nested multiplex PCR rounds produced these TCR beta libraries. The first two PCR rounds used TRBV1-TRBV30 primers with a Cbeta primer, approximately 10 cycles each. TCRdb fed the multiplex PCR reads into MiXCR, producing one record per CDR3 protein. In the table there are more than 100,000 distinct CDR3 sequences, about 68% of which are singletons. Co-extracted RNA and DNA came from roughly 20-30 mg of unsorted bulk tissue. Input material: liver tumor tissue from sampling region 1. Subset described: tumor region T1, superior pole. The receptors stem from a woman aged 55 to 70 with primary liver carcinoma and hepatitis B virus infection.

This clonotype was seen only once. The germline gene is not matched at one end of the junction; a read error may be the cause. The chain combines TRBV6-1 with TRBJ2-3; D is ambiguous. Germline values: CDR1 MNHNS, CDR2 SASEGT. The CDR3 length is 14 residues. The DNA of the CDR3 is TGTGCCGGCAGGAGCGAAAGCAGCACAGATACGCAGTATTTT. Amino acid sequence: CAGRSESSTDTQYF.

Comment on this clonotype: A read error may be the cause here, since a much bigger clone is one base away. V usage is TRBV6-2 or TRBV6-3 and J usage is TRBJ2-7, with D perhaps matching TRBD2 (6 bases). The V end was cut by 2 bases, the J end by 7 bases, with 18 bases between. This CDR3 has 15 amino acids. Germline assignment: CDR1 MNHEY and CDR2 SVGEGT. The CDR3 DNA follows: TGTGCCAGCAGTTACACCGCTAGCGTGAGTCATGAGCAGTACTTC. Protein: CASSYTASVSHEQYF.

This clonotype was counted at least ten times. J is TRBJ2-1 and V is TRBV6-1; the D gene could be TRBD1 or TRBD2 (5 bases each). V lost 2 bases to trimming and J lost 3 bases, with 14 bases between them. The germline CDR1 and CDR2 sequences are MNHNS and SASEGT. CDR3 length equals 16 residues. The CDR3 DNA is TGTGCCAGCAGTGAATTTGGGGGTCTCAGCTACAATGAGCAGTTCTTC. Protein sequence: CASSEFGGLSYNEQFF.

As for this clonotype: One end of the junction varies from germline; a read error may be responsible. The chain uses TRBV12-3 or TRBV12-4 and TRBJ1-1; D is unresolved. The length of the CDR3 is 12 residues. In DNA form, the CDR3 reads TGTGCCAGCAGTTCCTTTAAAACTGACGCTTTCTTT. It codes for CASSSFKTDAFF.

This clonotype was detected only once. Mismatch with germline at one junction end may stem from a read error. The chain uses TRBV6-2 or TRBV6-3 and TRBJ1-2; D is ambiguous. Per germline, CDR1 MNHEY and CDR2 SVGEGT. CDR3 length: 14 residues. The CDR3 is CTSSYSAVTDGYTF. Here the CDR3 DNA reads TGTACCAGCAGTTACTCGGCGGTGACCGACGGCTACACCTTC.

The gene calls are TRBV11-2 and TRBJ2-7, with a tentative D call TRBD2 (6 bases). Trimming cost V 5 bases and J 6 bases, with 17 bases left between them. Germline V gene sequence: CDR1 SGHAT, CDR2 FQNNGV. The CDR3 is made up of 14 amino acids. The CDR3 region is CASSPCGTGVEQYF. In DNA, the CDR3 is TGTGCCAGCAGCCCATGCGGGACGGGTGTCGAGCAGTACTTC.

This clonotype was seen a few times. A read error may be the cause here, since a much bigger clone is one base away. V gene TRBV29-1 combines with J gene TRBJ2-7, with D possibly matching TRBD1 (5 bases). The CDR3 is 12 residues long. Germline V gene lookup returns CDR1 SQVTM and CDR2 ANQGSEA. CDR3 amino acids: CGVEDTGYEQYF. CDR3 DNA: TGCGGCGTTGAAGATACAGGCTACGAGCAGTACTTC.

This clonotype was counted a single time. A read error is possible here, since a much larger clone lies one base away. This chain joins TRBV5-4 and TRBJ2-5; D not resolved. Germline CDR1 reads SGHNT; CDR2 reads YYREEE (reference sequence). This CDR3 is 11 amino acids long. CDR3 nucleotides: TGTGACAGCAGCTTGGAGGAGACCCAGTACTTC. As protein: CDSSLEETQYF.

The rearrangement joins TRBV29-1 to TRBJ1-1; D is unresolved. The germline CDR1 and CDR2 sequences are SQVTM and ANQGSEA. The CDR3 sequence is 11 residues long. The V and J ends lost 6 bases and 12 bases respectively, with 17 bases between them. The CDR3 DNA is TGCAGCGTAGCCACTGATGCTATCCCTTTCTTT. Protein product: CSVATDAIPFF. Combining the CDR3 with reference TRBV29-1 and TRBJ1-1 gives the whole variable domain SAVISQKPSRDICQRGTSLTIQCQVDSQVTMMFWYRQQPGQSLTLIATANQGSEATYESGFVIDKFPISRPNLTFSTLTVSNMSPEDSSIYLCSVATDAIPFFGQGTRLTVV.

CDR3 DNA: TGTGCCAGTAGTATAATGTTAAGCAATGAGCAGTTCTTC. It yields the protein CASSIMLSNEQFF. This chain joins TRBV19 and TRBJ2-1; D call uncertain. V was cut by 2 bases and J by 6 bases, with 8 bases left in between. CDR1 LNHDA and CDR2 SQIVND come from the germline V gene (reference sequence). This CDR3 spans 13 amino acids.

Comment on this clonotype: One end of the junction does not line up with germline, which may come from a read error. The V call is TRBV7-9, the J call TRBJ1-1; D remains ambiguous. CDR1 SEHNR and CDR2 FQNEAQ come from the germline V gene (reference sequence). The CDR3 extends over 15 amino acids. CDR3 DNA: TGTGCCAGCAGCCCCCCGACCGGCTCTAACACTGAAGCTCTCTTT. Its protein product is CASSPPTGSNTEALF.

Concerning this clonotype itself: A much bigger clone sits one base away, suggesting this may be a read error. The gene calls are TRBV28 and TRBJ2-1; D may be TRBD2 (6 bases). CDR3 length: 14 residues. The V gene's germline CDR1 is MDHEN and CDR2 SYDVKM. The CDR3: CTSHTPGGFNEQFF. CDR3 DNA sequence: TGTACCAGCCATACCCCTGGGGGGTTCAATGAGCAGTTCTTC. Full variable domain (rest looked up from reference TRBV28 and TRBJ2-1): DVKVTQSSRYLVKRTGEKVFLECVQDMDHENMFWYRQDPGLGLRLIYFSYDVKMKEKGDIPEGYSVSREKKERFSLILESASTNQTSMYLCTSHTPGGFNEQFFGPGTRLTVL.

As concerns this clonotype: A read error may account for a junction end that differs from germline. The rearrangement uses TRBV11-2 and TRBJ2-7, with 11 bases identical to TRBD2. Per germline, CDR1 SGHAT and CDR2 FQNNGV. The CDR3 totals 14 residues. This CDR3 is CASNRLAGGSEQYF. The CDR3, as DNA: TGTGCCAGCAACAGGCTAGCGGGGGGCTCGGAGCAGTACTTT.

About this clonotype: At one end the junction does not follow the germline gene, possibly because of a read error. The chain is built from TRBV4-1 and TRBJ1-6; a possible D gene is TRBD1 (6 bases). The germline V gene has CDR1 MGHRA and CDR2 YSYEKL. The CDR3 length is 16 residues. The CDR3 DNA reads as TGCACCAGCAGCCAAGAGGGGACATCCTATAATTCACCCCTCCACTTT. Protein sequence: CTSSQEGTSYNSPLHF.

This clonotype appeared many times. The chain carries TRBV29-1 and TRBJ1-3; TRBD1 agrees at 10 bases. The germline gives CDR1 SQVTM, CDR2 ANQGSEA. The CDR3 has 14 amino acids. V shed 6 bases, J shed 2 bases, and the junction held 4 bases outside the gene matches. This chain's CDR3 is CSVGGTGAGNTIYF. Written as DNA, the CDR3 is TGCAGCGTGGGTGGGACAGGGGCTGGAAACACCATATATTTT.

Note on this clonotype: Since a much larger clone is just one base distant, this may be a read error. The V and J genes are TRBV13 and TRBJ1-3; a possible D gene is TRBD1 (6 bases). CDR1 and CDR2 from the germline V gene are PRHDT and FYEKMQ (reference sequence). CDR3 length: 14 amino acids. CDR3 in DNA: TGTACCAGCAGCTCCAGGGGTTTTGGAAACACCATATATTTT. It encodes CTSSSRGFGNTIYF.

The rearrangement joins TRBV20-1 to TRBJ2-7; D not resolved. The CDR3 runs to 13 residues. Trimming pared 0 bases from V and 4 bases from J, leaving 10 bases between. Per the germline V gene, CDR1 is DFQATT and CDR2 is SNEGSKA (reference sequence). The CDR3 loop reads CSARDQGLYEQYF. Here the CDR3 DNA reads TGCAGTGCTAGAGATCAAGGGTTGTACGAGCAGTACTTC.

This clonotype was observed many times. The V and J genes are TRBV29-1 and TRBJ1-1, with D maybe TRBD1 (5 bases). CDR3 length: 14 residues. Germline V lookup: CDR1 SQVTM, CDR2 ANQGSEA. V lost 3 bases and J lost 0, with 11 bases in between. The CDR3 sequence: CSVEIGGLNTEAFF. CDR3 coding DNA: TGCAGCGTTGAGATCGGGGGATTGAACACTGAAGCTTTCTTT. The complete variable domain, with remaining parts taken from reference TRBV29-1 and TRBJ1-1, reads SAVISQKPSRDICQRGTSLTIQCQVDSQVTMMFWYRQQPGQSLTLIATANQGSEATYESGFVIDKFPISRPNLTFSTLTVSNMSPEDSSIYLCSVEIGGLNTEAFFGQGTRLTVV.

Comment on this clonotype: The conserved closing phenylalanine or tryptophan is absent in this CDR3, likely reflecting a read error. This chain links TRBV4-2 with TRBJ1-1; D perhaps matches TRBD1 (6 bases). This CDR3 is 15 amino acids long. From germline, CDR1 is LGHNA and CDR2 YNFKEQ. V was pared by 4 bases and J by 1 base, with 13 bases between. The CDR3 nucleotides read TGTGCCAGCAGCCGCGGGACATGGCGGAACACTGAAGCTTTCTAT. Its translation is CASSRGTWRNTEAFY.